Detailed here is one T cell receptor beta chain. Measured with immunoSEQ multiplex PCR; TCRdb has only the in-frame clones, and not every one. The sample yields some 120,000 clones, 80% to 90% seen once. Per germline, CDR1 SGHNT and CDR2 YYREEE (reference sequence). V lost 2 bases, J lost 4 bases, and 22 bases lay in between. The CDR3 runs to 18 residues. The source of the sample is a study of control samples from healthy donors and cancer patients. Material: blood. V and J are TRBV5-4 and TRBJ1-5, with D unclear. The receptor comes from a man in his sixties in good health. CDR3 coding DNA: TGTGCCAGCAGCTTCGCGGGGAAGCTCATTACCCTTAATCAGCCCCAGCATTTT. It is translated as CASSFAGKLITLNQPQHF.